This is a list of T cell receptor beta chains from one sample in a study of T cell repertoires in cytomegalovirus infection. No antigen has been identified for these receptors. TCRdb re-derived calls from the reads in MiXCR, one entry per CDR3 protein. The repertoire holds approximately 260,000 distinct CDR3 sequences, with less than 25% as singletons. The sequences come from cultured PBMCs, collected from culture after CMV antigen stimulation. Receptors originate from a human donor in good health (CMV status not recorded). Some clones in this sample may be carry-over from other donors' samples. The conserved cysteine and the conserved F or W are not part of the CDR3 here. The order of the fields is J gene, D gene, V gene, CDR3 protein. A D gene is named only where the DNA matches it firmly.

J: TRBJ2-1
D: TRBD2
V: TRBV7-2
CDR3: ASSSGLAGKGEQF

J: TRBJ1-2
D: .
V: TRBV5-1
CDR3: ASSSEGRGYGYT

J: TRBJ1-6
D: .
V: TRBV7-8
CDR3: ASSLALGENSPLH

J: TRBJ2-7
D: TRBD2
V: TRBV7-6
CDR3: ASSWGGSGGYEQY

J: TRBJ2-3
D: .
V: TRBV7-6
CDR3: ASHFLSTDTQY

J: TRBJ1-5
D: .
V: TRBV6-2/TRBV6-3
CDR3: ASSYSVPGQLYQPQH

J: TRBJ2-3
D: .
V: TRBV2
CDR3: ASTGGNTDTQY

J: TRBJ1-3
D: .
V: TRBV7-2
CDR3: ASSLASPESSGNTIY

J: TRBJ2-1
D: .
V: TRBV7-2
CDR3: ASSLGSTYYNEQF

J: TRBJ1-2
D: TRBD1
V: TRBV5-4
CDR3: ASSVRTGYYGYT

J: TRBJ2-3
D: .
V: TRBV27
CDR3: ASGNEPNYAKQY

J: TRBJ2-1
D: .
V: TRBV18
CDR3: ASSPQSAHEQF

J: TRBJ2-3
D: .
V: TRBV6-1
CDR3: ASSLPSTDTQY

J: TRBJ2-7
D: .
V: TRBV6-5
CDR3: ASSYGGFTYEQY

J: TRBJ2-3
D: .
V: TRBV7-2
CDR3: ASSVSSGAQDTQY

J: TRBJ2-1
D: TRBD2
V: TRBV7-8
CDR3: ASSPGLAGSYNEQF

J: TRBJ2-2
D: .
V: TRBV27
CDR3: ASSRREGALTGELF

J: TRBJ2-7
D: TRBD2
V: TRBV27
CDR3: ASSSHPIGGSSYEQY

J: TRBJ2-1
D: TRBD1
V: TRBV6-2/TRBV6-3
CDR3: ASSPRDRGQVSYNEQF

J: TRBJ1-5
D: .
V: TRBV19
CDR3: ASSSAGISNQPQH

J: TRBJ2-1
D: .
V: TRBV20-1
CDR3: SADRGRAYNEQF

J: TRBJ1-2
D: .
V: TRBV7-2
CDR3: ASSLGDGPGYGYT

J: TRBJ2-1
D: .
V: TRBV20-1
CDR3: SARDVGGSSYNEQF

J: TRBJ1-1
D: .
V: TRBV7-2
CDR3: ASSFSRELEAF